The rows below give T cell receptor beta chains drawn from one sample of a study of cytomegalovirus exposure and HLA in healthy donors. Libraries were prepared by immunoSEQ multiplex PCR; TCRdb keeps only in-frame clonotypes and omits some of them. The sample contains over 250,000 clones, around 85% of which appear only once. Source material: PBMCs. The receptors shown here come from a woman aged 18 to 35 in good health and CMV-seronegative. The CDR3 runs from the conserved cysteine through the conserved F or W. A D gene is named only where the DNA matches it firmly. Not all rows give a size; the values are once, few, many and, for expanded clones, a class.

TGCGCCAGCAGTGACTCTAGTAGCACAGATACGCAGTATTTT | CASSDSSSTDTQYF | TRBJ2-3 | - | TRBV10-1 | -
TGTGCCAGCCCCGCGGACAGGGGGTCCGAGCAGTACTTC | CASPADRGSEQYF | TRBJ2-7 | TRBD1 | TRBV2 | -
TGTGCCAGCAGCTTTACAGGGGTCGACGAGCAGTACTTC | CASSFTGVDEQYF | TRBJ2-7 | TRBD1 | TRBV5-4 | once
TGTGCCAGCTCAGGACAGGGGGGCACTGAAGCTTTCTTT | CASSGQGGTEAFF | TRBJ1-1 | TRBD1 | TRBV18 | -
TGTGCCAGCAGTTACGTGGGGGGCCAAGAGACCCAGTACTTC | CASSYVGGQETQYF | TRBJ2-5 | - | TRBV6-5 | -
TGTGCCAGCAGCTTAGGAGGGAATCTATTCACAGATACGCAGTATTTT | CASSLGGNLFTDTQYF | TRBJ2-3 | - | TRBV11-2 | once
TGCGCCAGCAGCGGGACAACTACTAATGAAAAACTGTTTTTT | CASSGTTTNEKLFF | TRBJ1-4 | - | TRBV5-1 | few
TGTGCTAGCAGCCCGGGACAGGGGGCGAGAGAGCAGTACTTC | CASSPGQGAREQYF | TRBJ2-7 | TRBD1 | TRBV7-7 | -
TGTGCCACCAGCAGAGATGGGGAAGGGGGGTTCTTC | CATSRDGEGGFF | TRBJ2-1 | - | TRBV15 | -
TGCGCCAGCAGCTTGTCAGGGGGTCAGGCTAATGAAAAACTGTTTTTT | CASSLSGGQANEKLFF | TRBJ1-4 | TRBD1 | TRBV5-1 | -
TGTGCCAGCACCAAAGCGGGAGTCTATAACAATGAGCAGTTCTTC | CASTKAGVYNNEQFF | TRBJ2-1 | TRBD2 | TRBV25-1 | few
TGTGCCAGCAGCCCAGGGACAGGGTATAGGGATGAGCAGTTCTTC | CASSPGTGYRDEQFF | TRBJ2-1 | TRBD1 | TRBV11-2 | -
TGTGCCAGCAGCTCGGAGGCCGGCCTCTACAATGAGCAGTTCTTC | CASSSEAGLYNEQFF | TRBJ2-1 | - | TRBV5-5 | -
TGTGCCAGCAGCTCTCTATCGGACAGGAACAATGAGCAGTTCTTC | CASSSLSDRNNEQFF | TRBJ2-1 | TRBD1 | TRBV7-8 | once
TGTGCCAGCAGTCTCCGTCCCGGAGGCCACGAGCAGTACTTC | CASSLRPGGHEQYF | TRBJ2-7 | - | TRBV27 | -
TGTGCCAGCAGCTTAGACAGGGGAAATCAGCCCCAGCATTTT | CASSLDRGNQPQHF | TRBJ1-5 | TRBD1 | TRBV7-2 | -
TGTGCCAGCAGTGAAAACCGTCGGGACAGGGGCCGCTCGGGCTACACCTTC | CASSENRRDRGRSGYTF | TRBJ1-2 | TRBD1 | TRBV2 | -
TGCGCCAGCAGCCCGGGACAGGGGCCCCCCTATAATTCACCCCTCCACTTT | CASSPGQGPPYNSPLHF | TRBJ1-6 | TRBD1 | TRBV10-1 | -
TGTGCCAGCAGTGAATGGGGAACCAGGGGCGGCACTGAAGCTTTCTTT | CASSEWGTRGGTEAFF | TRBJ1-1 | - | TRBV25-1 | -
TGTGCCAGCAGCGTAAATCCAGGGGGCCTGAACTATGGCTACACCTTC | CASSVNPGGLNYGYTF | TRBJ1-2 | TRBD1 | TRBV9 | -
TGTGCCAGCAGTTTGGAGGACAGGGGTTATGGCTACACCTTC | CASSLEDRGYGYTF | TRBJ1-2 | TRBD1 | TRBV27 | -
TGTGCCAGCAGCCGCGGGACGTTAAGGGAGCAGTACTTC | CASSRGTLREQYF | TRBJ2-7 | - | TRBV7-2 | -
TGTGCTAGTGGTCCCGGACTAGCGGGATCCTACGAGCAGTACTTC | CASGPGLAGSYEQYF | TRBJ2-7 | TRBD2 | TRBV12-5 | -
TGTGCCAGCAGTTACTCGGGGGCGGACGGCTACACCTTC | CASSYSGADGYTF | TRBJ1-2 | - | TRBV6-6 | -
TGTGCCAGCAGCTACGCCCCTTATCCTAGCTCCTACAATGAGCAGTTCTTC | CASSYAPYPSSYNEQFF | TRBJ2-1 | - | TRBV11-2 | -
TGTGCCAGCAGTCTCAGGGTCGGGAGCAATCAGCCCCAGCATTTT | CASSLRVGSNQPQHF | TRBJ1-5 | - | TRBV6-1 | -
TGCAGCGTTGTGCGGACAGGGGGCTCCGAGCAGTACTTC | CSVVRTGGSEQYF | TRBJ2-7 | TRBD1 | TRBV29-1 | -
TGTGCCAGCAGCTTGTATCCGGACAGGGTCAATTCACCCCTCCACTTT | CASSLYPDRVNSPLHF | TRBJ1-6 | TRBD1 | TRBV5-4 | -
TGTGCCAGCAGCTTGGCAACGACAGGGGGCAGGAATCAGCCCCAGCATTTT | CASSLATTGGRNQPQHF | TRBJ1-5 | TRBD1 | TRBV5-5 | -
TGTGCCAGCAGAATTTCACCGGGACTAAATTTGGTGGAGCAGTACTTC | CASRISPGLNLVEQYF | TRBJ2-7 | TRBD2 | TRBV2 | once
TGTGCCAGCAGTGTGGGTGGACTAGCGGGAGTGAATGAGCAGTTCTTC | CASSVGGLAGVNEQFF | TRBJ2-1 | TRBD2 | TRBV2 | -
TGTGCCTGGAGTGTAGGGAGGGGGGGGTCCACTGAAGCTTTCTTT | CAWSVGRGGSTEAFF | TRBJ1-1 | - | TRBV30 | -
TGTGCCAGCAGCTTGGCGGGACCCGGAGGGAGCGAGCAGTACTTC | CASSLAGPGGSEQYF | TRBJ2-7 | - | TRBV5-4 | -
TGTGCCAGCAGTCGGGAGGGACCTAATGAAAAACTGTTTTTT | CASSREGPNEKLFF | TRBJ1-4 | - | TRBV28 | -
TGCAGTGCTAGAGACAGAGATACGCAGTATTTT | CSARDRDTQYF | TRBJ2-3 | - | TRBV20-1 | -
TGTGCCAGCAGAAATCGAGCTTCGGGCTATGGCTACACCTTC | CASRNRASGYGYTF | TRBJ1-2 | - | TRBV7-9 | -
TGTGCCTGGAGTATTGTACAGATAACCGGGGAGCTGTTTTTT | CAWSIVQITGELFF | TRBJ2-2 | - | TRBV30 | -
TGTGCCAGCAGCCCCGGGGGGGTTAGCGGGATCAAAGAGCAGTTCTTC | CASSPGGVSGIKEQFF | TRBJ2-1 | TRBD2 | TRBV5-4 | -
TGCGCCAGCAGTGCGGCTAGCGGGAGGGCCCCTCGACGGAATGAGCAGTTCTTC | CASSAASGRAPRRNEQFF | TRBJ2-1 | TRBD2 | TRBV10-2 | -
TGTGCCATCACCTTGGCAGGGGGACCCACAGATACGCAGTATTTT | CAITLAGGPTDTQYF | TRBJ2-3 | TRBD1 | TRBV10-3 | -
TGTGCCAGCAGCCCGGACAGGAGTGACTACGAGCAGTACTTC | CASSPDRSDYEQYF | TRBJ2-7 | TRBD1 | TRBV28 | -
TGTGCCTCCCGAGGACTAGCGGGTACCTACGAGCAGTACTTC | CASRGLAGTYEQYF | TRBJ2-7 | TRBD2 | TRBV30 | -
TGCAGCGTTGAAGGAGGACTCTTTAGCACAGATACGCAGTATTTT | CSVEGGLFSTDTQYF | TRBJ2-3 | - | TRBV29-1 | -
TGTGCCAGCAGCGTAGGAGAGGCAGTGCAGTATTTT | CASSVGEAVQYF | TRBJ2-3 | - | TRBV9 | -
TGTGCCAGTACAGGAGGGAGGGTCTCCGGGGAGCTGTTTTTT | CASTGGRVSGELFF | TRBJ2-2 | TRBD2 | TRBV19 | -
TGTGCCAGCAGCTTTGGTGGCGGGAGGCGCGAAAACATTCAGTACTTC | CASSFGGGRRENIQYF | TRBJ2-4 | TRBD2 | TRBV7-2 | -
TGTGCCAGCAGTGAATTGGGGGCCCCCGACGAGCAGTACTTC | CASSELGAPDEQYF | TRBJ2-7 | - | TRBV6-1 | -
TGTGCCAGCTGGGCCCGAGACAGCTACACAGATACGCAGTATTTT | CASWARDSYTDTQYF | TRBJ2-3 | - | TRBV6-1 | -
TGTGCCAGCAGTTTTCCTAGACTAGGCTTGGCTAATGAAAAACTGTTTTTT | CASSFPRLGLANEKLFF | TRBJ1-4 | - | TRBV28 | -
TGTGCCAGCACCCCCCGATTCTACTCTGGGGCCAACGTCCTGACTTTC | CASTPRFYSGANVLTF | TRBJ2-6 | - | TRBV9 | -
TGTGCCAGCAGCTCGAGCGGACCTAGAAGCTACGAGCAGTACTTC | CASSSSGPRSYEQYF | TRBJ2-7 | - | TRBV9 | -
TGTGCCAGCAGCTTACGTTCAGGACTAGGGACCGGGGAGCTGTTTTTT | CASSLRSGLGTGELFF | TRBJ2-2 | TRBD2 | TRBV7-2 | -